Listed below are T cell receptor beta chains from one sample, sequenced in a study of shared clonotypes between healthy human individuals. Profiled with immunoSEQ multiplex PCR; TCRdb holds only in-frame clones, not every one. This repertoire shows roughly 660,000 clones, about nine tenths found once; its top ten account for about 33%. Sequencing input: memory CD8+ T cells from PBMCs. The source is a man between 18 and 29 years old in good health. Some clones in this sample may be carry-over from other donors' samples. The CDR3 runs from the conserved cysteine through the conserved F or W. D genes are given only for firm matches. The listing skips clone size in some rows; elsewhere it reads once, few, many or a size class.

d_call j_call clone_size v_call cdr3_aa cdr3_nt
NA TRBJ1-1 NA TRBV2 CASSDFKGTKSNTEAFF TGTGCCAGCAGTGATTTTAAGGGAACGAAATCAAACACTGAAGCTTTCTTT
TRBD2 TRBJ2-5 NA TRBV5-6 CASSHKSGSSETQYF TGTGCCAGCAGCCACAAGAGCGGGAGCTCAGAGACCCAGTACTTC
NA TRBJ2-7 NA TRBV7-8 CASSSSRNEQYF TGTGCCAGCAGCTCCTCGAGGAACGAGCAGTACTTC
TRBD2 TRBJ2-5 NA TRBV15 CATSRDLAGGQETQYF TGTGCCACCAGCAGAGATCTAGCGGGAGGGCAAGAGACCCAGTACTTC
NA TRBJ2-7 many TRBV28 CASSLHQRVNDEQYF TGTGCCAGCAGTTTGCACCAGCGGGTTAATGACGAGCAGTACTTC
TRBD2 TRBJ2-7 NA TRBV9 CASSVGGGTSFAEQYF TGTGCCAGCAGCGTAGGAGGGGGGACTAGCTTCGCCGAGCAGTACTTC
TRBD1 TRBJ1-2 NA TRBV27 CASTSLDRALYGYTF TGTGCCAGCACCTCATTGGACAGGGCCCTCTATGGCTACACCTTC
TRBD2 TRBJ2-7 NA TRBV7-9 CASSYGGSVYEQYF TGTGCCAGCAGCTACGGCGGGAGCGTCTACGAGCAGTACTTC
NA TRBJ1-2 NA TRBV7-9 CASSLGALSYGYTF TGTGCCAGCAGCTTGGGGGCTTTAAGCTATGGCTACACCTTC
TRBD1 TRBJ2-7 NA TRBV27 CASSRDRGVNEQYF TGTGCCAGCAGCAGAGACAGGGGGGTAAACGAGCAGTACTTC
NA TRBJ1-4 NA TRBV15 CATSRAIMKSANEKLFF TGTGCCACCAGCAGAGCCATTATGAAGAGTGCTAATGAAAAACTGTTTTTT
NA TRBJ1-1 NA TRBV5-6 CASSGGPRNTEAFF TGTGCCAGCAGCGGGGGACCTCGGAACACTGAAGCTTTCTTT
NA TRBJ2-7 NA TRBV7-2 CASSAVLADSYEQYF TGTGCCAGCAGCGCGGTCTTAGCGGACTCCTACGAGCAGTACTTC
NA TRBJ1-1 NA TRBV10-3 CAISGSPITGRGTEAFF TGTGCCATCAGTGGTTCGCCCATCACAGGGCGAGGGACTGAAGCTTTCTTT
TRBD1 TRBJ2-1 NA TRBV2 CATQTGGDLYNEQFF TGTGCCACCCAAACAGGGGGCGACCTATACAATGAGCAGTTCTTC
NA TRBJ2-3 NA TRBV29-1 CSAVYGRGDTQYF TGCAGCGCTGTCTACGGGCGTGGAGATACGCAGTATTTT
NA TRBJ2-7 NA TRBV27 CASRGFELSYEQYF TGTGCCAGCCGTGGTTTCGAGCTCTCCTACGAGCAGTACTTC
TRBD1 TRBJ2-1 NA TRBV5-4 CASSLDRGRFYEQFF TGTGCCAGCAGCCTGGACAGGGGGCGATTCTATGAGCAGTTCTTC
NA TRBJ1-2 NA TRBV9 CASSVDDGYNYGYTF TGTGCCAGCAGCGTAGATGACGGCTATAACTATGGCTACACCTTC
TRBD1 TRBJ2-7 NA TRBV27 CASSLVGTARYEQYF TGTGCCAGCAGTTTAGTCGGGACAGCCCGCTACGAGCAGTACTTC
TRBD2 TRBJ2-5 NA TRBV15 CATSAGSGRPKTQYF TGTGCCACCTCGGCCGGTAGCGGGAGACCCAAGACCCAGTACTTC
TRBD2 TRBJ2-5 NA TRBV27 CASRALSAGGHQETQYF TGTGCCAGCAGGGCCCTCTCAGCGGGAGGCCACCAAGAGACCCAGTACTTC
TRBD2 TRBJ2-1 NA TRBV9 CASSVAWASGTYNEQFF TGTGCCAGCAGCGTAGCTTGGGCTAGCGGAACATACAATGAGCAGTTCTTC
NA TRBJ1-2 NA TRBV7-9 CASSLANDYGYTF TGTGCCAGCAGCTTAGCCAACGATTATGGCTACACCTTC
TRBD1 TRBJ1-2 NA TRBV6-1 CASGDRTYYGYTF TGTGCCAGTGGGGACAGGACTTACTATGGCTACACCTTC
TRBD2 TRBJ2-1 NA TRBV5-1 CASSLVFKTSGIGNEQFF TGCGCCAGCAGCTTGGTATTCAAGACTAGCGGGATTGGGAATGAGCAGTTCTTC
TRBD1 TRBJ1-1 NA TRBV19 CASSPGQGGYTEAFF TGTGCCAGTAGTCCCGGACAGGGAGGATACACTGAAGCTTTCTTT
NA TRBJ1-1 NA TRBV29-1 CSVGGDEAFF TGCAGCGTTGGTGGGGATGAAGCTTTCTTT
TRBD1 TRBJ2-7 NA TRBV4-3 CASSQDLGTGYNEQYF TGCGCCAGCAGCCAAGATCTCGGGACAGGGTATAACGAGCAGTACTTC
NA TRBJ2-1 once TRBV10-3 CAISESSSGTPYNEQFF TGTGCCATCAGTGAGTCGTCGTCCGGGACTCCCTACAATGAGCAGTTCTTC
TRBD2 TRBJ2-7 NA TRBV11-1 CASSPLAGGTYEQYF TGTGCCAGCAGCCCCCTAGCGGGAGGGACCTACGAGCAGTACTTC
NA TRBJ2-7 NA TRBV7-2 CASSFVDDSYYEQYF TGTGCCAGCAGCTTTGTCGATGACAGTTACTACGAGCAGTACTTC
TRBD2 TRBJ2-7 NA TRBV11-2 CASSSPKREAGGPYYEQYF TGTGCCAGCAGCTCACCCAAGCGGGAAGCGGGAGGGCCTTACTACGAGCAGTACTTC
NA TRBJ1-2 once TRBV14 CASSQLGQSYSGYTF TGTGCCAGCAGCCAACTTGGACAGTCCTATTCTGGCTACACCTTC
TRBD2 TRBJ2-7 NA TRBV6-5 CATSALAGVGEQYF TGTGCCACTTCTGCACTAGCGGGAGTGGGCGAGCAGTACTTC
TRBD1 TRBJ2-7 NA TRBV6-5 CASSLQAGQGPYEQYF TGTGCCAGCAGTTTACAGGCGGGACAGGGGCCATACGAGCAGTACTTC
NA TRBJ2-7 NA TRBV2 CASSEGQLYEQYF TGTGCCAGCAGTGAAGGACAGCTCTACGAGCAGTACTTC
NA TRBJ2-2 NA TRBV11-2 CASSQRTGRPTGELFF TGTGCCAGCAGCCAGAGGACGGGACGGCCCACCGGGGAGCTGTTTTTT
NA TRBJ2-1 NA TRBV9 CASSEVGGANEQFF TGTGCCAGCAGCGAAGTAGGGGGGGCCAATGAGCAGTTCTTC
NA TRBJ2-1 NA TRBV4-1 CASSLLGDDREQFF TGCGCCAGCAGCCTATTGGGGGATGACAGGGAGCAGTTCTTC
NA TRBJ2-7 NA TRBV30 CACKTGHTYEQYF TGTGCCTGTAAAACAGGGCATACCTACGAGCAGTACTTC
NA TRBJ2-7 NA TRBV28 CASSLGGSGSYEQYF TGTGCCAGCAGTTTAGGGGGGTCCGGCTCCTACGAGCAGTACTTC
TRBD1 TRBJ1-5 NA TRBV27 CASSSPSDRGRNQPQHF TGTGCCAGCAGTTCACCCTCGGACAGGGGGCGCAATCAGCCCCAGCATTTT